This T cell receptor (beta chain) was obtained from a study of early T cells in non-severe SARS-CoV-2 infection. Study-level background: The chains were unpaired, and the sequenced material was bulk RNA from unsorted whole blood.

V dropped 5 bases and J dropped 6 bases, with 19 bases sitting between them. Germline V gene sequence: CDR1 MDHEN, CDR2 SYDVKM. CDR3 length: 15 residues. This clonotype appeared a few times. Its antigen is unidentified. Study-wide results and caveats: Anti-spike CD8 specificities were favored by VDJdb matching, whose results missed private and CD4 specificities.

In the library, individual cDNA molecules carried attached unique molecular identifiers. TCRdb reanalysed the 5' RACE reads using MiXCR and keeps one entry per CDR3 protein. Of about 50,000 distinct CDR3 sequences detected, around a tenth appear once; the ten largest clones hold about 5.3%. The chain links TRBV28 to TRBJ1-1; TRBD1 might be the D (6 bases). The sequences come from whole blood, collected at baseline. The clonotype originates from an adult who was a healthcare worker with PCR-confirmed SARS-CoV-2 infection or an uninfected control (not recorded which). CDR3 protein: CASSVPYQGRSEAFF. CDR3 nucleotides: TGTGCCAGCAGTGTTCCTTACCAGGGGAGGTCTGAAGCTTTCTTT.